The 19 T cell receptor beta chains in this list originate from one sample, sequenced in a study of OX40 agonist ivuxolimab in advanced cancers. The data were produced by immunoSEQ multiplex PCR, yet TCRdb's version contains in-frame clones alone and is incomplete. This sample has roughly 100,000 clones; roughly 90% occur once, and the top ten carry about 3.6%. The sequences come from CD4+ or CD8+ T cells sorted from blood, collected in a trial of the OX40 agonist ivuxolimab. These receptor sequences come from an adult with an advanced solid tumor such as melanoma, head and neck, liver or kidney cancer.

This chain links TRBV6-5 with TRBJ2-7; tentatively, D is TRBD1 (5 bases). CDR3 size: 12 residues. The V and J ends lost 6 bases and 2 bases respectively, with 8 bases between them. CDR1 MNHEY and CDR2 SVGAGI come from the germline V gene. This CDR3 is CASSMTAYEQYF. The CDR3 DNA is TGTGCCAGCAGCATGACAGCCTACGAGCAGTACTTC.

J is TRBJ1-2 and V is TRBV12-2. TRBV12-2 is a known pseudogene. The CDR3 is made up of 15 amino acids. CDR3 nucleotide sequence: TGTGCAAGTCGCTTCCAAAACCCTACTAACTATGGCTACACCTTC. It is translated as CASRFQNPTNYGYTF.

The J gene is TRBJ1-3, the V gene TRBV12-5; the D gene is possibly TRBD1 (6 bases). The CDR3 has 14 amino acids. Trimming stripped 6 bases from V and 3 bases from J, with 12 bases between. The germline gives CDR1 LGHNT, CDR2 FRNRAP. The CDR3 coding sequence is TGTGCTAGTGGCAAGCAGGGGTTTGGAAACACCATATATTTT. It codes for CASGKQGFGNTIYF.

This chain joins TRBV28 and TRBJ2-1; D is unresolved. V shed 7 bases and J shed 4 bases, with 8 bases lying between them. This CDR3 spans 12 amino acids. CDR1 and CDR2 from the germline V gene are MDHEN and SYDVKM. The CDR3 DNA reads TGTGCCAGCACGGACCGATACAATGAGCAGTTCTTC. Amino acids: CASTDRYNEQFF.

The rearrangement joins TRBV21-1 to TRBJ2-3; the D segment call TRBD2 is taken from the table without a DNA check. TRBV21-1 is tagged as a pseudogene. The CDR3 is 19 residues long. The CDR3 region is CASSVPPAGSTLSTDTQYF. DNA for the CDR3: TGTGCCAGCAGCGTTCCCCCCGCGGGGAGTACGTTAAGCACAGATACGCAGTATTTT.

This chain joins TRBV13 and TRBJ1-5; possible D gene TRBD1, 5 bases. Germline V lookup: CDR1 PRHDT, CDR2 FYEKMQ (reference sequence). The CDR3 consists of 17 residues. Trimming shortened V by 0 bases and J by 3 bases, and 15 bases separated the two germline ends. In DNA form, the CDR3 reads TGTGCCAGCAGCTTAGGCCTAATGATAGGGGCCAATCAGCCCCAGCATTTT. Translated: CASSLGLMIGANQPQHF.

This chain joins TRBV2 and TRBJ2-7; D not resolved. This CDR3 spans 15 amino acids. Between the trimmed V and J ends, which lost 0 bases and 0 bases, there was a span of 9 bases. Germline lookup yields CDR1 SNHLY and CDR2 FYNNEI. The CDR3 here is CASSEARTASYEQYF. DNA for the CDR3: TGTGCCAGCAGTGAAGCGAGGACGGCCTCCTACGAGCAGTACTTC.

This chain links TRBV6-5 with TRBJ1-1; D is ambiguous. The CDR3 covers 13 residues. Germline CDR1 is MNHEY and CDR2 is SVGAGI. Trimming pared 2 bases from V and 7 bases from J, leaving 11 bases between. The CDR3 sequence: CASSYGFEDEAFF. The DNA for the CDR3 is TGTGCCAGCAGTTACGGGTTCGAGGATGAAGCTTTCTTT.

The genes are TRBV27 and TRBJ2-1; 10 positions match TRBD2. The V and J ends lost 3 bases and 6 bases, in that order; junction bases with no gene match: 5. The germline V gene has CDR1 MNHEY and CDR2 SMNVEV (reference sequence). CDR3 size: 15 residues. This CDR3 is CASSFSAGGFNEQFF. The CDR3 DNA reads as TGTGCCAGCAGTTTCTCAGCGGGAGGGTTCAATGAGCAGTTCTTC.

The chain's CDR3 is CAWSVGTGVFGTQYF. The CDR3 bases are TGTGCCTGGAGTGTAGGGACAGGGGTTTTTGGGACCCAGTACTTC. The chain recombines TRBV30 with TRBJ2-5; 10 positions agree with TRBD1. Germline assignment: CDR1 GTSNPN and CDR2 SVGIG (reference sequence). Germline trimming cut 0 bases from V and 7 bases from J; bases unmatched to any gene: 8. The CDR3 runs to 15 residues.

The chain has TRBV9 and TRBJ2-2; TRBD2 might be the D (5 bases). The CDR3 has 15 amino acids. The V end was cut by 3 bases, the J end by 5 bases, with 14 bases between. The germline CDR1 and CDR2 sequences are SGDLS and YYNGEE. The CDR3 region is CASSGGLGKTGELFF. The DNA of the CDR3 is TGTGCCAGCAGCGGCGGACTGGGGAAGACCGGGGAGCTGTTTTTT.

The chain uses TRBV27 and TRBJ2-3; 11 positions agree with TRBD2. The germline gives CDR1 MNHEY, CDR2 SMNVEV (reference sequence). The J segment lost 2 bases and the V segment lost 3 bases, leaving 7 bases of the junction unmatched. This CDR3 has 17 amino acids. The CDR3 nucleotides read TGTGCCAGCAGTTTGGTTGGACTAGCGGGCCCCACAGATACGCAGTATTTT. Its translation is CASSLVGLAGPTDTQYF.

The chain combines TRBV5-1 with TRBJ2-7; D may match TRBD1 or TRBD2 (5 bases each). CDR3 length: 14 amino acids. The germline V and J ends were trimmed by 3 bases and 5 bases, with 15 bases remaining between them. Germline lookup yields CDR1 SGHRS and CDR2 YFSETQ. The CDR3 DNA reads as TGCGCCAGCAGCTCGGGACGGGCCTATGACGAGCAGTACTTC. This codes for CASSSGRAYDEQYF.

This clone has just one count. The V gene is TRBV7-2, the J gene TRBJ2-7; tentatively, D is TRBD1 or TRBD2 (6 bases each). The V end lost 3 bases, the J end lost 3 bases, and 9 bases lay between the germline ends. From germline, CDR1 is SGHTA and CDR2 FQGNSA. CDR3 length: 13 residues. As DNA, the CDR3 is TGTGCCAGCAGCTTTGAGGGGGGCTACGAGCAGTACTTC. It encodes CASSFEGGYEQYF.

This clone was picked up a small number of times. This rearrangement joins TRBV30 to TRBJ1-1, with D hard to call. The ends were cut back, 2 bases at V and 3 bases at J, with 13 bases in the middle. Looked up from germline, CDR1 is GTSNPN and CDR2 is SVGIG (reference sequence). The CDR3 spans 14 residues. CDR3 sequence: CAWSLLLLDTEAFF. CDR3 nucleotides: TGTGCCTGGAGTCTACTCCTTTTGGACACTGAAGCTTTCTTT.

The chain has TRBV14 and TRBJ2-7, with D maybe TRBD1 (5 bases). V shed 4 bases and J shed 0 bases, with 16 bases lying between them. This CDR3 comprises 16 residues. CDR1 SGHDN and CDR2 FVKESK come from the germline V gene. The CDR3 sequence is CASSPHFTGNSYEQYF. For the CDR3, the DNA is TGTGCCAGCAGCCCCCACTTTACAGGAAACTCCTACGAGCAGTACTTC.

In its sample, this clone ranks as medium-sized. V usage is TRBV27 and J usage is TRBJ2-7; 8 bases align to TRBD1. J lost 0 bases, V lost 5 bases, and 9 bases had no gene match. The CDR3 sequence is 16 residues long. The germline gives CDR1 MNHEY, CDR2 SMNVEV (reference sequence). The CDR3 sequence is CASSTAGTGVSYEQYF. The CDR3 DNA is TGTGCCAGCAGTACAGCCGGGACAGGTGTCTCCTACGAGCAGTACTTC.

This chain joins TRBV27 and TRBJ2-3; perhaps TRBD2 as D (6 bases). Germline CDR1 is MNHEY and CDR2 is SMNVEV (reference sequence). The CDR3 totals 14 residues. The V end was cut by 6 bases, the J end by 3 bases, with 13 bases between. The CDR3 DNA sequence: TGTGCCAGCAGACCGTTAGGGAGGACAGATACGCAGTATTTT. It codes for CASRPLGRTDTQYF.

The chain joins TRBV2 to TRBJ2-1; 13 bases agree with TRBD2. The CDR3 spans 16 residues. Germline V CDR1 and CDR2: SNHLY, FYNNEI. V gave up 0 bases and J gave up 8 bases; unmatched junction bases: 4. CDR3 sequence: CASSEADTSGRDEQFF. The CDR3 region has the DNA TGTGCCAGCAGTGAAGCCGACACTAGCGGGAGGGATGAGCAGTTCTTC.